This T cell receptor beta chain was profiled in a study of blood T cell repertoires in COVID-19. Overall study context: The United States, Italy and Spain supplied acute and convalescent COVID-19 samples. T cells, B-cell-depleted T cells, or PBMCs supplied cDNA or gDNA.

Original analysis: It was from reference gene primer amplification that nucleated cell counts were estimated. The method was immunoSEQ multiplex PCR; TCRdb's version includes in-frame clones alone and lacks a portion of them. V and J calls and clone size are as listed in that table; D and trimming were resolved from the DNA. This table holds 75,000 to 85,000 clones, 88% found once. Germline V gene sequence: CDR1 DFQATT, CDR2 SNEGSKA (reference sequence). The CDR3 is 15 amino acids. With 3 bases removed from V and 0 bases from J, the gap between germline ends came to 15 bases. The V and J genes are TRBV20-1 and TRBJ2-7, with D unclear. This TCR was recovered from a human donor in a cohort sampled during active COVID-19. The sample taken for sequencing was peripheral blood. For the CDR3, the DNA is TGCAGTGCTAGTGACGGCAGGTTAAGCTCCTACGAGCAGTACTTC. It translates to CSASDGRLSSYEQYF.